The TCR beta chain under discussion was sequenced for a study of T cells in Graves' hyperthyroidism and ophthalmopathy. Diagnosis rested on symptoms, serum thyroxine and TRAb, thyroid ultrasound, and orbital computed tomography. The authors obtained PBMCs from 7.5 to 10 ml of fresh peripheral blood. There are many counts of this clonotype. Amplified regions were TCR beta CDR3 sequences from RNA transcripts. TCR CDR3 underwent first-round RT-PCR with the HTBI primer set. TCRdb re-called the multiplex PCR reads through MiXCR, storing one row per CDR3 protein. The sample lists about 400,000 distinct CDR3 sequences, approximately 14% occurring once. Deletions cut 4 bases from V and 3 bases from J, with 16 bases between. The CDR3 sequence is 14 residues long. CDR1 and CDR2 from the germline V gene are DFQATT and SNEGSKA (reference sequence).

This sequence was found in a young woman with Graves' hyperthyroidism that later progressed to Graves' ophthalmopathy. V gene TRBV20-1 combines with J gene TRBJ2-7; tentatively, D is TRBD2 (6 bases). Sequences were obtained from blood. Written as DNA, the CDR3 is TGCAGTGCTATGGACGGGACTTCTGGCTACGAGCAGTACTTC. Translation: CSAMDGTSGYEQYF.